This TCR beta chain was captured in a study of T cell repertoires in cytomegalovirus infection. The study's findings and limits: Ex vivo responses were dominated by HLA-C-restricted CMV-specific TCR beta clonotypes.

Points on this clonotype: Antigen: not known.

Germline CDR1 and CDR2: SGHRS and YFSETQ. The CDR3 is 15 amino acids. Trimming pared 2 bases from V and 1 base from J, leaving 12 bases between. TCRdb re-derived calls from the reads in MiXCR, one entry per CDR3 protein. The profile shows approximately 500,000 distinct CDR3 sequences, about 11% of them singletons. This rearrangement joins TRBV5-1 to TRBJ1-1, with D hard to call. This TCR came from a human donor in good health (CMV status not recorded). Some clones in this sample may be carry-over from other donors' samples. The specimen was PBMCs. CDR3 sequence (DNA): TGCGCCAGCAGCTTCAGCCCAACCCAGAACACTGAAGCTTTCTTT. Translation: CASSFSPTQNTEAFF.